The next 26 T cell receptor beta chains were all read from a single sample in a study of blood T cell repertoires in COVID-19. Repertoires were generated with immunoSEQ multiplex PCR, while TCRdb's copy carries only in-frame clones and drops some. The data show just over 300,000 clones, 87% seen once. The sequencing sample was made of peripheral blood. The receptors were sampled from a man aged 18 to 30 with active or convalescent COVID-19.

The chain joins TRBV3-1 (or the pseudogene TRBV3-2) to TRBJ2-7; 7 positions agree with TRBD2. This CDR3 contains 16 residues. V shed 1 base and J 4 bases; nucleotides not matched to a gene: 10. Germline V gives CDR1 LGHDT, CDR2 YNNKEL (reference sequence). The CDR3 loop is CASSQGLADLLYEQYF. The DNA of the CDR3 is TGTGCCAGCAGCCAAGGGCTAGCGGACCTATTGTACGAGCAGTACTTC.

The chain is built from TRBV19 and TRBJ2-7; 8 nucleotides agree with TRBD1. J lost 2 bases, V lost 5 bases, and 5 bases had no gene match. The CDR3 covers 14 residues. Per the germline V gene, CDR1 is LNHDA and CDR2 is SQIVND (reference sequence). The CDR3 DNA reads as TGTGCCAGTAGTCCCGCGACAGGGGCCTACGAGCAGTACTTC. Translated, it gives CASSPATGAYEQYF.

This clone has only one observation. The chain is built from TRBV5-8 and TRBJ2-5; 8 bases are shared with TRBD1. The V gene's germline CDR1 is SGHTS and CDR2 YDEGEE. The CDR3 consists of 16 residues. The J segment lost 2 bases and the V segment lost 4 bases, leaving 10 bases of the junction unmatched. The CDR3: CASSGKRQGPQETQYF. The CDR3 region has the DNA TGTGCCAGCAGCGGAAAACGACAGGGGCCTCAAGAGACCCAGTACTTC. The complete variable domain, with remaining parts taken from reference TRBV5-8 and TRBJ2-5, reads EAGVTQSPTHLIKTRGQQATLRCSPISGHTSVYWYQQALGLGLQFLLWYDEGEERNRGNFPPRFSGRQFPNYSSELNVNALELEDSALYLCASSGKRQGPQETQYFGPGTRLLVL.

J is TRBJ2-1 and V is TRBV7-6; 7 nucleotides line up with TRBD1. J lost 2 bases, V lost 0 bases, and 7 bases had no gene match. Germline-derived CDR1 and CDR2 are SGHVS and FNYEAQ. CDR3 length: 17 residues. CDR3 protein: CASSLAGRDRAYNEQFF. CDR3 coding DNA: TGTGCCAGCAGCTTAGCGGGAAGGGACAGAGCCTACAATGAGCAGTTCTTC.

The J gene is TRBJ2-3, the V gene TRBV5-8; 14 bases line up with TRBD2. V shed 4 bases and J 3 bases; nucleotides not matched to a gene: 4. Germline loops: CDR1 SGHTS, CDR2 YDEGEE. The CDR3 totals 16 residues. DNA for the CDR3: TGTGCCAGCAGCATTGGGACTAGCGGGAGAACAGATACGCAGTATTTT. Its protein product is CASSIGTSGRTDTQYF.

The chain is built from TRBV5-6 and TRBJ1-1; D is undetermined. V lost 0 bases, J lost 1 base, and 10 bases lay in between. The CDR3 has 15 residues. The germline V gene has CDR1 SGHDT and CDR2 YYEEEE. In DNA form, the CDR3 reads TGTGCCAGCAGCTTGGCCGGTCATCGGAACACTGAAGCTTTCTTT. The encoded protein is CASSLAGHRNTEAFF.

This clone appeared a single time. The rearrangement links TRBV6-4 to TRBJ2-1; 9 nucleotides agree with TRBD2. The V gene end was trimmed by 5 bases and the J gene end by 8 bases; junction bases not matched to a gene: 10. Germline CDR1 reads MRHNA; CDR2 reads SNTAGT. There are 15 residues in the CDR3. The CDR3 loop is CASSPIAGETHEQFF. The CDR3 DNA is TGTGCCAGCAGTCCAATAGCGGGAGAGACCCATGAGCAGTTCTTC.

The rearrangement links TRBV10-3 to TRBJ1-1, with D uncertain. V lost 1 base to trimming and J lost 6 bases, with 12 bases between them. Germline CDR1 is ENHRY and CDR2 is SYGVKD. This CDR3 spans 14 amino acids. CDR3 in DNA: TGTGCCATCAGTGAGTTAAGCCATGCGGCTGAAGCTTTCTTT. It specifies CAISELSHAAEAFF.

The rearrangement links TRBV27 to TRBJ1-5, with TRBD1 as a possible D gene (6 bases). The V end lost 1 base, the J end lost 0 bases, and 7 bases lay between the germline ends. The CDR3 is 15 residues long. The V gene's germline CDR1 is MNHEY and CDR2 SMNVEV (reference sequence). As DNA, the CDR3 is TGTGCCAGCAGTTTATGGGGGCGTAGCAATCAGCCCCAGCATTTT. It is translated as CASSLWGRSNQPQHF.

The chain is built from TRBV9 and TRBJ1-2; 8 nucleotides match TRBD1. The CDR3 consists of 14 residues. Germline V gives CDR1 SGDLS, CDR2 YYNGEE. J lost 6 bases, V lost 0 bases, and 4 bases had no gene match. This CDR3 reads CASSVDPGGNGYTF. CDR3 DNA: TGTGCCAGCAGCGTAGATCCAGGGGGCAATGGCTACACCTTC.

CDR3 DNA: TGTGCCAGCAGCCCGAGACAGGGCTCGAACACCGGGGAGCTGTTTTTT. Its translation is CASSPRQGSNTGELFF. The genes are TRBV7-9 and TRBJ2-2; TRBD1 agrees at 7 bases. V lost 5 bases, J lost 0 bases, and 6 bases stayed unmatched. This CDR3 contains 16 residues. Germline V gene sequence: CDR1 SEHNR, CDR2 FQNEAQ (reference sequence). Complete variable domain (other parts from reference TRBV7-9 and TRBJ2-2): DTGVSQNPRHKITKRGQNVTFRCDPISEHNRLYWYRQTLGQGPEFLTYFQNEAQLEKSRLLSDRFSAERPKGSFSTLEIQRTEQGDSAMYLCASSPRQGSNTGELFFGEGSRLTVL.

The J gene is TRBJ1-2, the V gene TRBV7-9, with D unclear. CDR3 length: 14 amino acids. The V and J ends lost 6 bases and 4 bases respectively, with 15 bases between them. Looked up from germline, CDR1 is SEHNR and CDR2 is FQNEAQ (reference sequence). This CDR3 is CASSYIRVSYGYTF. In DNA form, the CDR3 reads TGTGCCAGCAGTTATATCCGGGTTAGCTATGGCTACACCTTC.

Notes on this clone: Additional DNA sequences in this sample encode the identical CDR3. This rearrangement joins TRBV20-1 to TRBJ2-7, with a tentative D call TRBD2 (5 bases). The V end was cut by 3 bases, the J end by 3 bases, with 12 bases between. The CDR3 loop spans 13 amino acids. Germline V gene lookup returns CDR1 DFQATT and CDR2 SNEGSKA (reference sequence). In DNA, the CDR3 is TGCAGTGCTAGTCGTCGGGGTAGCTACGAGCAGTACTTC. This translates into CSASRRGSYEQYF.

The chain combines TRBV28 with TRBJ2-1, with TRBD2 matching over 12 bases. Germline trimming cut 3 bases from V and 8 bases from J; bases unmatched to any gene: 23. The CDR3 length is 21 residues. CDR1 MDHEN and CDR2 SYDVKM come from the germline V gene. CDR3 in DNA: TGTGCCAGCAGTTTCCCCTCACTAAGGACTAGCGGGACCCCAACTGAGGATGAGCAGTTCTTC. This sequence encodes CASSFPSLRTSGTPTEDEQFF.

The chain employs TRBV5-3 and TRBJ1-5; D is perhaps TRBD1 (6 bases). TRBV5-3 is filed as an ORF, its function uncertain. The CDR3 contains 15 residues. V was trimmed by 2 bases and J by 2 bases, leaving 11 bases between them. The DNA of the CDR3 is TGTGCCAGAAGCTTAGGGGGACGTTGCAATCAGCCCCAGCATTTT. Translated: CARSLGGRCNQPQHF.

The chain couples TRBV7-2 to TRBJ2-1; 8 bases align to TRBD2. This CDR3 has 17 amino acids. Trimming took 5 bases from V and 0 from J; bases not matched to a gene: 9. CDR1 is SGHTA and CDR2 is FQGNSA in the germline V gene. CDR3 residues: CASSLVLAENSYNEQFF. The CDR3 DNA sequence: TGTGCCAGCAGCCTTGTACTAGCGGAAAACTCCTACAATGAGCAGTTCTTC.

This clone came up once. J is TRBJ2-1 and V is TRBV9; 8 bases line up with TRBD1. V shed 5 bases and J 5 bases; nucleotides not matched to a gene: 9. The germline V gene encodes CDR1 SGDLS and CDR2 YYNGEE. CDR3 length: 15 amino acids. The chain's CDR3 is CASRSQGQEDNEQFF. CDR3 bases: TGTGCCAGCAGATCCCAGGGACAGGAAGACAATGAGCAGTTCTTC.

This clone was recorded only once. The chain recombines TRBV19 with TRBJ1-6, with 9 bases identical to TRBD1. This CDR3 is built from 16 residues. J gave up 3 bases and V 5 bases, and 5 bases lay outside the gene matches. The germline gives CDR1 LNHDA, CDR2 SQIVND (reference sequence). CDR3 DNA sequence: TGTGCCAGTAGTGCCACAGGGGGCGTCTATAATTCACCCCTCCACTTT. Amino acid sequence: CASSATGGVYNSPLHF.

This chain links TRBV2 with TRBJ1-1; possible D gene TRBD1, 5 bases. The CDR3 totals 16 residues. In germline, CDR1 is SNHLY, CDR2 FYNNEI. The V gene lost 8 bases and the J gene lost 8 bases, with 27 bases spanning the gap. The CDR3 nucleotides are TGTGCCAGCGTGCCTGGTGTAATTAGTGGTCGGGGGGAAGCTTTCTTT. Residues: CASVPGVISGRGEAFF.

The gene calls are TRBV27 and TRBJ1-4, with D unclear. This CDR3 is 15 amino acids long. The germline CDR1 and CDR2 sequences are MNHEY and SMNVEV (reference sequence). V was shortened by 1 base and J by 0 bases, with 6 bases between the two germline ends. CDR3 nucleotides: TGTGCCAGCAGTTTATTTCCAGCAACTAATGAAAAACTGTTTTTT. This translates into CASSLFPATNEKLFF.

The CDR3 DNA is TGTGCCAGTAAGGACAGGGGTAGCAATCAGCCCCAGCATTTT. Translation gives CASKDRGSNQPQHF. This sequence joins TRBV19 and TRBJ1-5, with TRBD1 matching 9 bases. Germline V gene lookup returns CDR1 LNHDA and CDR2 SQIVND (reference sequence). V was pared by 7 bases and J by 0 bases, with 1 base of the junction left unmatched. CDR3 length equals 14 residues.

The gene calls are TRBV28 and TRBJ2-1; the D gene is possibly TRBD1 (7 bases). Germline V gives CDR1 MDHEN, CDR2 SYDVKM. The CDR3 spans 17 residues. V dropped 1 base and J dropped 2 bases, with 15 bases sitting between them. CDR3 sequence (DNA): TGTGCCAGCAGTTTATCGGCGGGGACAGCTGCCTACAATGAGCAGTTCTTC. Encoded protein: CASSLSAGTAAYNEQFF. The full variable domain, in which reference TRBV28 and TRBJ2-1 provide the parts outside the CDR3, is DVKVTQSSRYLVKRTGEKVFLECVQDMDHENMFWYRQDPGLGLRLIYFSYDVKMKEKGDIPEGYSVSREKKERFSLILESASTNQTSMYLCASSLSAGTAAYNEQFFGPGTRLTVL.

The chain is built from TRBV27 and TRBJ1-2; D is uncertain. V shed 6 bases and J shed 1 base, with 9 bases lying between them. This CDR3 region has 13 residues. Germline V CDR1 and CDR2: MNHEY, SMNVEV (reference sequence). For the CDR3, the DNA is TGTGCCAGCAGCGAGGTGAATAACTATGGCTACACCTTC. The encoded protein is CASSEVNNYGYTF.

This chain joins TRBV5-1 and TRBJ2-7; 7 bases agree with TRBD2. V was pared by 2 bases and J by 0 bases, with 2 bases of the junction left unmatched. Germline V gene lookup returns CDR1 SGHRS and CDR2 YFSETQ. The CDR3 extends over 14 amino acids. CDR3 amino acids: CASSFGGSSYEQYF. The CDR3 nucleotides are TGCGCCAGCAGCTTCGGGGGGAGCTCCTACGAGCAGTACTTC.

V and J are TRBV19 and TRBJ1-5; 9 nucleotides line up with TRBD1. V shed 4 bases, J shed 3 bases, and the junction held 1 base outside the gene matches. The CDR3 runs to 14 residues. The V gene's germline CDR1 is LNHDA and CDR2 SQIVND (reference sequence). The CDR3 bases are TGTGCCAGTAGTAGGGACAGGGTCAATCAGCCCCAGCATTTT. Protein: CASSRDRVNQPQHF.

The V and J genes are TRBV2 and TRBJ1-6; the match to TRBD1 covers 7 bases. This CDR3 has 15 residues. Per the germline V gene, CDR1 is SNHLY and CDR2 is FYNNEI. The ends lost 9 bases at V and 7 bases at J; junction bases unmatched: 12. The CDR3 loop reads CARTLPGQSNSPLHF. CDR3 DNA sequence: TGTGCCAGGACTCTACCGGGACAGTCGAATTCACCCCTCCACTTT.